This T cell receptor (beta chain) was captured by sequencing in a study of OX40 agonist ivuxolimab in advanced cancers. About the research overall: The study reported partial responses in three patients: one hepatocellular carcinoma, two cutaneous melanoma. Study results and caveats: At 0.1 to 3.0 mg/kg and by week 6, CD4+ and CD8+ T cells in the blood had expanded clonally.

CDR3 length: 12 residues. Trimming left V 11 bases short and J 1 base short, with 6 bases between. The germline gives CDR1 MNHNS, CDR2 SASEGT. Of note for this clone: The antigen is unknown.

Sequenced by immunoSEQ multiplex PCR; TCRdb stores in-frame clones only, minus some. The sample shows 13,000 to 15,000 clones, about 70% of them seen only once. The sequencing used CD4+ or CD8+ T cells sorted from blood, collected in a trial of the OX40 agonist ivuxolimab. The chain combines TRBV6-1 with TRBJ2-6; D perhaps matches TRBD2 (5 bases). The sequence was collected from an adult with an advanced solid tumor such as melanoma, head and neck, liver or kidney cancer. CDR3 in DNA: TGTGCCGGCGGGTCTGGGGCCAACGTCCTGACTTTC. Its protein product is CAGGSGANVLTF.